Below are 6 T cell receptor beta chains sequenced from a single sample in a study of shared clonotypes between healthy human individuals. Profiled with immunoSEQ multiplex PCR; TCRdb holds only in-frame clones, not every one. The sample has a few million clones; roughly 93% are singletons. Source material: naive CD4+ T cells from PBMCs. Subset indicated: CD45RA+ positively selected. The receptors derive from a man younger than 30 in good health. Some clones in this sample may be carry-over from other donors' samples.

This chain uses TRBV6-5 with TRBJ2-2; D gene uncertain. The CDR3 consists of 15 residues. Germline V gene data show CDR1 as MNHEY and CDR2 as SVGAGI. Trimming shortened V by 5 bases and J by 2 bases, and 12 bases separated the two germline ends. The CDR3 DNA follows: TGTGCCAGCAGTCGCCGAACCCCAAACACCGGGGAGCTGTTTTTT. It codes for CASSRRTPNTGELFF.

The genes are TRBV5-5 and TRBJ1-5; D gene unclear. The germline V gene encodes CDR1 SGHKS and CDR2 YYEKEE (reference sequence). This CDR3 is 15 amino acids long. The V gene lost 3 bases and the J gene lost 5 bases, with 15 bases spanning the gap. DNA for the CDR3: TGTGCCAGCAGCTCCGGTATAGACTTCCATCAGCCCCAGCATTTT. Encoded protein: CASSSGIDFHQPQHF.

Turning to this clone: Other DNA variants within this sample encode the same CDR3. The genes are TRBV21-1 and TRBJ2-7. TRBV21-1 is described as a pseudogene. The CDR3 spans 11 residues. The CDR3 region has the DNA TGTGCCAGCAGCAAGGGGTACGAGCAGTACTTC. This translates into CASSKGYEQYF.

CDR3 coding DNA: TGCGCCAGCAGCTTGGGCCGGGAGAGGGGCACAGATACGCAGTATTTT. Its translation: CASSLGRERGTDTQYF. The J gene is TRBJ2-3, the V gene TRBV5-1; D possibly corresponds to TRBD2 (6 bases). Trimming shortened V by 0 bases and J by 1 base, and 12 bases separated the two germline ends. The CDR3 loop spans 16 amino acids. Germline CDR1 SGHRS, CDR2 YFSETQ.

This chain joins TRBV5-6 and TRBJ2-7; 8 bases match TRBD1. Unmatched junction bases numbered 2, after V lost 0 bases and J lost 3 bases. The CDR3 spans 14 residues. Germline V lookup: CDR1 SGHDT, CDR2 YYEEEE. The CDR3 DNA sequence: TGTGCCAGCAGCTTGGGACAGGGGTTCTACGAGCAGTACTTC. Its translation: CASSLGQGFYEQYF. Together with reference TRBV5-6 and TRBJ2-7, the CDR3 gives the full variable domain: DAGVTQSPTHLIKTRGQQVTLRCSPKSGHDTVSWYQQALGQGPQFIFQYYEEEERQRGNFPDRFSGHQFPNYSSELNVNALLLGDSALYLCASSLGQGFYEQYFGPGTRLTVT.

The CDR3 region is CASSLERRETQYF. CDR3 in DNA: TGTGCCAGCAGCTTGGAAAGGCGAGAGACCCAGTACTTC. The chain links TRBV5-6 to TRBJ2-5; D unclear. CDR1 and CDR2 (germline): SGHDT, YYEEEE. V lost 0 bases and J lost 4, with 7 bases in between. The CDR3 has 13 amino acids.